This T cell receptor (beta chain) was captured by sequencing in a study of cytomegalovirus exposure and HLA in healthy donors (dated by TCRdb to between 2016 and 2019). A note on the overall study: According to an earlier analysis of several hundred of the donors, about 170 million T cells yielded 90 million to 130 million unique TCR beta sequences and 276 Gb of sequence data. The genetic ancestry cluster associated with self-reported Caucasian donors included roughly four fifths of the roughly 390 genotyped donors. HLA typing included class I and class II loci at four-digit resolution. Along with the roughly 670-subject first cohort, a separate validation cohort of over a hundred different subjects was used. In a later genetic analysis, genome-wide SNP genotypes for about 55% of the 666 donors were used, and that subset was treated as a discovery cohort. Across some 400 genotyped donors of the cohort, an average of roughly 200,000 unique TCR beta nucleotide sequences per donor were sequenced, and around 20% of those sequences were non-productive. The study aimed to test whether signatures of past pathogen exposure could be identified by cataloging public T cell receptors. To predict cytomegalovirus infection status, the study combined high-throughput TCR immunosequencing, statistical association of individual TCRs with disease status, and machine learning. The study profiled the T cell repertoires of 500 to 800 subjects by immunosequencing and related them to cytomegalovirus serostatus. Every discovery cohort repertoire had been produced on one sequencing platform. To study patterns of TCR occurrence, a later analysis re-analyzed previously published TCR beta repertoires from 666 donors and added high-resolution HLA genotyping. Donor age, sex, ethnicity and CMV serostatus were compiled alongside the repertoire data. An early release that covered several hundred HLA-typed donors contained approximately 300 gigabases of sequencing data and around 85 million unique TCR sequences. Typing coverage varied by locus: roughly 620-640 donors for A, B, C, DRB1 and DQB1; about 520 for DQA1; about 570 for DPA1; approximately 490 for DPB1. An earlier analysis of 587 of the donors used high-throughput TCR beta sequencing to judge whether each TCR beta V gene segment behaved as functional or pseudogenic. Rather than drawing on any new phenotypic data, the later analysis identified candidate immune exposures from TCR beta sequences and the way those sequences occurred across donors. Four to six DR-DQ haplotypes were handled as single units for association and clustering, since linkage in the cohort was strong. Here is what the overall study found, with its caveats: Most CMV-associated TCR beta chains appeared to be HLA-restricted in a later analysis, and the HLA associations seemed to be driven largely by CMV exposure. In a later analysis, TCR association rates were found to vary across HLA loci, with the most associated TCRs seen for DRB1 alleles and the fewest for HLA-C alleles. Linkage disequilibrium might explain the correlated functional status among segregating V segments, but an unknown experimental factor could not be excluded. A further reported finding was that TCR beta sequences accurately predicted the HLA-A and HLA-B alleles for most subjects in the first cohort. Roughly 15 rarely observed V segments, including chromosome 9 orphons, were excluded from the earlier analysis of a few hundred of the donors because counts were too low. In an earlier analysis of about 600 of the donors, most TCR beta V segments appeared in productive rearrangements about 87% or about 30% of the time, broadly matching IMGT annotations. Across donors, most TCR sequences were observed very rarely, whereas some public TCRs were present in many individuals. Because the 87-base-pair reads could not distinguish some IMGT-functional V segments, including TRBV6-2 and TRBV6-3, those segments were excluded. Assigning TCR associations to individual alleles was difficult when HLA alleles, especially DR and DQ, strongly co-occurred. Specific HLA alleles were associated with 15,000 to 20,000 TCR beta sequences at a false discovery rate of 0.05 in a later analysis. Three of the identified cytomegalovirus-associated TCR beta chains were confirmed in vitro to be specific for cytomegalovirus antigens. HLA typing was unavailable for some donors at each locus, so association tests used only the typed subset. The authors suggested that the approach could potentially be extended to other disease states and immunological phenotypes. Compared with equally common non-associated chains, HLA-associated TCR beta chains in a later analysis were more clonally expanded and had lower generation probabilities. The only immune exposure information available for the cohort was CMV serostatus. The classifier was reported to diagnose cytomegalovirus status with high specificity and sensitivity in both the original and validation cohorts. A later genetic analysis reported fewer N-insertions in productive TCRs among donors in an Asian-associated ancestry cluster than the roughly 700-donor mean. According to a later analysis, parvovirus B19, influenza, CMV and Epstein-Barr virus appeared linked to several top co-occurrence clusters. V-gene and J-gene trimming of TCR beta chains was associated with a missense DCLRE1C variant in a later genetic analysis, and the association was replicated in an independent cohort. Presence/absence analyses assumed roughly uniform sequencing depth across donors, an assumption that may not hold. The sequencing pipeline was judged likely to have produced a cluster of highly shared sequence variants as a technical artifact. The study gave a list of some 150 TCR beta chains associated with cytomegalovirus. Only TCR beta chains were sequenced in this cohort, and the absence of alpha or paired-chain data limited detectable features.

The library came from the immunoSEQ multiplex PCR assay. The multiplex PCR relied on a mix of 60 forward primers for TCR Vbeta segments and 13 reverse primers for TCR Jbeta segments. The CDR3 region of rearranged TCR beta genes was amplified from genomic DNA with a multiplex PCR assay. The amplified TCR beta libraries were sequenced on the Illumina HiSeq System as 87-base-pair reads. As for how the authors treated the data: A later analysis tallied 70 million to 100 million unique TCR beta chains across the 666 repertoires, and around 9.9 million of those chains were shared by two or more donors. Raw reads were error-corrected and collapsed into unique sequences with a nearest-neighbor algorithm that merged closely related sequences to remove PCR and sequencing errors. V, D and J gene segments were assigned by aligning CDR3 sequences to IMGT reference sequences. For a sequence to be retained, at least a six-nucleotide match to both a V gene segment and a J gene segment was required. Rearrangements were called productive when the CDR3 lacked stop codons and stayed in frame with V and J; all others were non-productive. CDR3 was defined by IMGT convention, running from the second conserved V-encoded cysteine to the conserved J-encoded phenylalanine. The earlier analysis of 587 of the donors excluded sequences that lacked an unambiguous match to a single V gene segment. An earlier analysis of almost 600 of the donors classified V segments as functional when productive rearrangements were above 56.7% and as segregating when the standard deviation between donors was above 5%. A statistical classification framework was built for diagnosing cytomegalovirus status from the catalog of TCR beta chain sequences. A later analysis assigned V and J genes by comparing TCR nucleotide sequences with IMGT/GENE-DB human TR gene sequences. In a later analysis, CDR3 sequences and most-parsimonious VDJ recombination scenarios were assigned using the TCRdist pipeline. In a later analysis, each TCR beta chain was defined by its CDR3 amino acid sequence together with its V-gene family, and reads without a unique V-gene family were excluded. A later analysis removed several hundred highly shared, low-generation-probability nucleotide sequences to deal with suspected cross-contamination and a sequencing artifact. For each public chain, a later analysis derived a clonal expansion index from normalized ranks of inferred template counts within each repertoire. Generation probabilities in a later analysis came from a VDJ recombination model fitted to out-of-frame rearrangements, and those results were checked against IGoR. A later analysis scored TCR-TCR, TCR-HLA and TCR-CMV co-occurrence with hypergeometric tests, applying a repertoire-size bias correction to TCR pairs. In a later analysis, false discovery rates were estimated by permuting HLA or CMV assignments 20 times. In a later analysis, co-occurring TCRs were grouped using DBSCAN, with TCRdist sequence similarity added in when clustering inside HLA-allele-positive subsets. For co-occurrence clustering, repertoires with fewer than 30,000 or more than 120,000 public chains were excluded, along with five or six repertoires with anomalous nucleotide sharing. TCRdb carries this immuneACCESS record with in-frame sequences only. Its versions omit some clonotypes, under half of them owing to an unresolved V gene in the studies checked, with the rest unexplained. V and J calls and clone size are copied from that table; D and trimming were computed from the DNA. Counted in this sample were about 160,000 clones; about 77% of them appeared once. The ten largest clones add up to about 7.4% of the sample.

On this clone: Its antigen target is currently unknown. Per-nucleotide qualities are absent, and no much larger clonotype sits a single base away.

From its cysteine to its phenylalanine, the CDR3 spans 17 amino acids. The read is trimmed to its CDR3 DNA, 51 bases read in frame from base 1. The germline V end is reduced by 3 bases and the J end by 5 bases; junction bases left unmatched: 10. In the germline V gene (reference sequence), CDR1 corresponds to SEHNR and CDR2 to FQNEAQ. The cohort was made up of about 670 healthy bone marrow donors. All cohort members were sampled while nominally healthy, although unrecorded immune exposures were likely present. The donor tested CMV seropositive, placing the donor among the roughly 270 seropositive members of the cohort. A peripheral blood sample was collected from each donor, and TCR beta sequencing was performed on peripheral blood mononuclear cells. Genomic DNA was extracted from the blood cell samples with the Qiagen DNeasy Blood Extraction Kit.

The specimen sequenced was PBMCs. The receptor was derived from a male donor in good health and CMV-seropositive. The sequence links TRBV7-9 to TRBJ2-5, with 12 bases matching TRBD2. The CDR3 protein is CASSLGPSGGGSETQYF. The DNA sequence is given as TGTGCCAGCAGCTTGGGTCCTAGCGGGGGGGGTTCGGAGACCCAGTACTTC.